A selection of T cell receptor beta chains follows, all from one sample in a study of T cell changes during pregnancy in multiple sclerosis. Profiling relied on immunoSEQ multiplex PCR, and the TCRdb table lists in-frame clones only, not all of them. The sample records 45,000 to 60,000 clones, approximately 92% being singletons. Source: CD4+ T cells from peripheral blood mononuclear cells, taken in the third trimester of pregnancy. The receptors derive from a female donor with multiple sclerosis, enrolled in a pregnancy study. The CDR3 runs from the conserved cysteine through the conserved F or W. A D gene is named only where the DNA matches it firmly. Clone sizes are given selectively: once, few, many, or a class where the clone is expanded.

V: TRBV4-2; J: TRBJ2-2; D: -; size: -; DNA: TGTGCCAGCAGCCAAGCGGCAGGAAGCACCGGGGAGCTGTTTTTT; CDR3: CASSQAAGSTGELFF
V: TRBV5-1; J: TRBJ1-2; D: TRBD1; size: -; DNA: TGCGCCAGCCGTCTGGGACGGGACAGGGTATATGGCTACACCTTC; CDR3: CASRLGRDRVYGYTF
V: TRBV5-6; J: TRBJ1-1; D: -; size: -; DNA: TGTGCCAGCAGCTTGGTAGATAACGGGAACACTGAAGCTTTCTTT; CDR3: CASSLVDNGNTEAFF
V: TRBV7-9; J: TRBJ2-5; D: -; size: -; DNA: TGTGCCAGCAGCTTAATGGCATCGGGGTACCTGGAGACCCAGTACTTC; CDR3: CASSLMASGYLETQYF
V: TRBV2; J: TRBJ1-4; D: -; size: -; DNA: TGTGCCAGCTTGGGGCGACCGGAAAAACTGTTTTTT; CDR3: CASLGRPEKLFF
V: TRBV30; J: TRBJ1-2; D: TRBD1; size: -; DNA: TGTGCCTGGAAGTGGCCCGACAGGGAAGGGGCTGGCTACACCTTC; CDR3: CAWKWPDREGAGYTF
V: TRBV2; J: TRBJ1-1; D: -; size: once; DNA: TGTGCCCCCATGGGGGGGCAGGGCGCTTTCTTT; CDR3: CAPMGGQGAFF
V: TRBV11-3; J: TRBJ2-5; D: TRBD1; size: -; DNA: TGTGCCAGCAGCTTAGATGGGACAGGGCAAGAGACCCAGTACTTC; CDR3: CASSLDGTGQETQYF
V: TRBV5-8; J: TRBJ2-2; D: -; size: -; DNA: TGTGCCAGCAGCTTGGGGTGGGACACCGGTCTCAACACCGGGGAGCTGTTTTTT; CDR3: CASSLGWDTGLNTGELFF
V: TRBV9; J: TRBJ2-7; D: TRBD2; size: few; DNA: TGTGCCAGCAGCGCCAAGCGGGGGGCGTCCTACGAGCAGTACTTC; CDR3: CASSAKRGASYEQYF
V: TRBV11-3; J: TRBJ2-7; D: -; size: -; DNA: TGTGCCAGCAGCCGCGGGTTCACGACCTACGAGCAGTACTTC; CDR3: CASSRGFTTYEQYF
V: TRBV5-1; J: TRBJ1-4; D: -; size: -; DNA: TGCGCCAGCAGCTTGGTTGGCTCAGGGATTGTTGGAACTAATGAAAAACTGTTTTTT; CDR3: CASSLVGSGIVGTNEKLFF